This T cell receptor beta chain was recorded in a study of T cells in Graves' hyperthyroidism and ophthalmopathy. Worth noting for this clonotype: Its target is not known. This may stem from a read error, because a much larger clone lies one nucleotide away.

General observations from the study: Model output signaled ophthalmopathy a median around 5.9 months ahead of onset.

Patients between 18 and 65 years old had hyperthyroidism, newly diagnosed and lasting under 2 months. Exclusion criteria comprised uncontrolled infection, other autoimmune disease, pregnancy or lactation. Each diagnosis was grounded in clinical symptoms, serum thyroxine and TRAb, thyroid ultrasound, and orbital computed tomography. Amplification of TCR beta CDR3 regions used RNA as the template. TCR CDR3 underwent first-round RT-PCR with the HTBI primer set. MiXCR, run by TCRdb on the multiplex PCR reads, gives a single entry per CDR3 protein. The table includes just over 550,000 distinct CDR3 sequences, 35% to 55% detected once. CDR3 length: 14 amino acids. V shed 1 base and J 4 bases; nucleotides not matched to a gene: 2. CDR1 is MGHDK, CDR2 SYGVNS, per germline.

This TCR was recovered from a woman aged 18-29 years with Graves' hyperthyroidism. The sequenced sample consisted of peripheral blood or thyroid tissue (not recorded which). The chain joins TRBV25-1 to TRBJ1-1; the match to TRBD1 covers 8 bases. The CDR3 here is CASSEWQGATEAFF. The CDR3 DNA sequence: TGTGCCAGCAGTGAATGGCAGGGGGCCACTGAAGCTTTCTTT.